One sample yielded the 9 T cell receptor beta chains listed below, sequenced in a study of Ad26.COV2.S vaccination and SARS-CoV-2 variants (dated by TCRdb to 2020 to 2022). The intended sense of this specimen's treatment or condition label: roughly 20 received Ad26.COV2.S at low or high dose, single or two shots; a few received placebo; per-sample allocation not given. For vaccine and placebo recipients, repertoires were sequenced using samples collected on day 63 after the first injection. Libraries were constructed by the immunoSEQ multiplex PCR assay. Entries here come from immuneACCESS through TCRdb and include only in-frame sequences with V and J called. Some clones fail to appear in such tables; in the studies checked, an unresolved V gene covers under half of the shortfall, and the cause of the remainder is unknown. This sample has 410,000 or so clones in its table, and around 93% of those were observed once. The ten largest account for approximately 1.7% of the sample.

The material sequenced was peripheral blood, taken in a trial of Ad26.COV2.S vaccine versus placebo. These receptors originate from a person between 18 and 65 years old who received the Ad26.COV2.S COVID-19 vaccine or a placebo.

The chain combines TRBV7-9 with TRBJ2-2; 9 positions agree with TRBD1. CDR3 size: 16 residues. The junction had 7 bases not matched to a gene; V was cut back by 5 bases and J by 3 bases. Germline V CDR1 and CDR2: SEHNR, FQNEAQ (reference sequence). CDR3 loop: CASSAGTGFYTGELFF. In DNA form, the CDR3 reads TGTGCCAGCAGCGCGGGGACAGGGTTTTACACCGGGGAGCTGTTTTTT.

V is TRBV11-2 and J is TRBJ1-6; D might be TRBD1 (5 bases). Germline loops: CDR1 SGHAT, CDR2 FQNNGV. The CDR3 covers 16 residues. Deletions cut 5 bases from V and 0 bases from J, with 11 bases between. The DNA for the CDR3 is TGTGCCAGCAGCCCCCAGGGAAGCTCCTATAATTCACCCCTCCACTTT. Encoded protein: CASSPQGSSYNSPLHF.

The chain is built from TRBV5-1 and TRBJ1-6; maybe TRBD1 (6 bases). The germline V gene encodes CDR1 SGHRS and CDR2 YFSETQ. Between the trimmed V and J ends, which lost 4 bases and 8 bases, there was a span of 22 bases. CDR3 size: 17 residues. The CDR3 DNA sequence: TGCGCCAGCAGCCTCGGCCACCTCAGGGGCCAGGATTCACCCCTCCACTTT. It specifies CASSLGHLRGQDSPLHF.

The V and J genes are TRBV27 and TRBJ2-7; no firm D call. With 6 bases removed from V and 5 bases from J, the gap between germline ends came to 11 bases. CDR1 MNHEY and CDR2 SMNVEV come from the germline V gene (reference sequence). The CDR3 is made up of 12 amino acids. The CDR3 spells CASRRGPHEQYF. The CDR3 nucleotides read TGTGCCAGCAGGAGAGGTCCCCACGAGCAGTACTTC.

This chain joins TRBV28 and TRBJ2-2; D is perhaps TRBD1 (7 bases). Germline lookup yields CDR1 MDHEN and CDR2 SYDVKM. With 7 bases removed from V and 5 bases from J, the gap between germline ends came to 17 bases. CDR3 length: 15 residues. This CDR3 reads CASTWDRSGTGELFF. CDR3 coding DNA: TGTGCCAGCACCTGGGACAGAAGCGGGACCGGGGAGCTGTTTTTT.

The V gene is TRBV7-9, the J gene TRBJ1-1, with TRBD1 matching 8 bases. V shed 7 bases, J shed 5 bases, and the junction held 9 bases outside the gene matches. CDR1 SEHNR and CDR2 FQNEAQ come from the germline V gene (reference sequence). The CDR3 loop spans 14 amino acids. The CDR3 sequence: CASTIPGGATEAFF. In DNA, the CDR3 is TGTGCCAGCACCATACCAGGGGGCGCGACTGAAGCTTTCTTT.

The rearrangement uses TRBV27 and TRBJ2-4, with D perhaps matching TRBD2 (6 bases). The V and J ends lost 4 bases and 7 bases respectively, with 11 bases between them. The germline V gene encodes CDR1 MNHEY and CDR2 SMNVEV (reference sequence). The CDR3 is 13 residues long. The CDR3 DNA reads TGTGCCAGCAGTTCCGCGGGATTTAACATTCAGTACTTC. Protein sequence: CASSSAGFNIQYF.

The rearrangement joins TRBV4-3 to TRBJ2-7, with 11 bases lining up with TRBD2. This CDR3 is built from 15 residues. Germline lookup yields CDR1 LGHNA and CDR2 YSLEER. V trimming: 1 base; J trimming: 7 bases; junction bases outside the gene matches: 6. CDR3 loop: CASSQVLAGGREQYF. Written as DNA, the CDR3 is TGCGCCAGCAGCCAAGTCCTAGCGGGGGGCAGGGAGCAGTACTTC.

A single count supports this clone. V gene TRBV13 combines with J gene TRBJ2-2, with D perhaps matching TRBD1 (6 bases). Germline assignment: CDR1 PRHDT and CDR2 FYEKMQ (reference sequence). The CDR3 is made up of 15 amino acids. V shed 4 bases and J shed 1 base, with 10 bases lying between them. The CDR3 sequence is CASSYPQGNTGELFF. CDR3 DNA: TGTGCCAGCAGCTACCCACAGGGGAACACCGGGGAGCTGTTTTTT.